Below, one T cell receptor beta chain is given with its context. This clone's antigen is unknown. Base qualities are not provided; no much larger clone lies one nucleotide away. This record belongs to a study of regulatory T cells in long-lasting Graves disease (dated by TCRdb to the early 2020s). Some background on the complete study: Antithyroid drugs had been taken for less than 3 months by newly diagnosed Graves' disease patients. The study was registered as a clinical trial and conducted in China. This study used TCR sequencing and RNA sequencing of peripheral blood to compare persistent Graves' disease patients against newly diagnosed Graves' disease patients. A total of around 35 samples underwent TCR sequencing, from about 13 patients with persistent Graves' disease and approximately 20 patients with newly diagnosed Graves' disease.

Libraries were constructed by multiplex PCR. The instrument was an Illumina HiSeq 4000. CDR3 regions were amplified by Arm-PCR with iRepertoire HTBI primers to construct TCR beta libraries. Gel purification was performed on PCR products prior to sequencing. The paper's data handling went like this. A total of under 80 TRBV and 14 TRBJ segments were identified across samples and were used for gene usage analysis of CDR3 amino acid clonotypes. COPE and FqMerger were used to merge filtered high-quality paired reads into contigs. BLAST was used to align contigs to IMGT TRBV, TRBD and TRBJ reference genes, and CDR3 was defined according to IMGT. Clonotypes above 0.1% frequency were classified as highly expanded clones. Shannon entropy was used to measure repertoire diversity, and the Gini coefficient was used to measure V-J evenness. A clonotype was considered public if more than one individual shared it. TCRdb redid the processing of the public reads, applying fastp at Q25 and MiXCR, and retained in-frame beta chains. Entries are consolidated by CDR3 protein sequence, retaining the most common genes and DNA. These V and J calls rely on TCRdb rather than the paper's analysis. Within this sample are 450,000 to 600,000 distinct CDR3 sequences, with roughly 12% of them counted one time only. Of the sample, more than 8.5% falls within the top ten clones.

This specimen's time point label, per the study, means: newly diagnosed GD, antithyroid drugs for less than 3 months. For both TCR sequencing and RNA sequencing, RNA was extracted from PBMCs using TRIzol. The diagnosis of Graves' disease followed American Thyroid Association guidelines. Recruitment of patients was carried out at an endocrinology department in Xi'an, China. Each patient gave 8.5 to 9.5 milliliters of peripheral blood, collected in an EDTA anticoagulant tube. Ficoll Paque Plus density gradient separation was used to isolate PBMCs, and no further T cell sorting was performed. An Agilent 2100 Bioanalyzer and agarose gel were used to assess RNA quality, and a NanoDrop 2000 was used to measure RNA concentration. Points the paper makes about the study in general: Sequencing and analysis were limited to the TCR beta chain. Compared with newly diagnosed patients, patients with persistent Graves' disease had lower TCR Shannon entropy and fewer highly expanded clones, which suggests clonal expansion. The authors acknowledged the small sample size as a limitation that may reduce accuracy. Patients with persistent disease shared more public clonotypes (around 3,000) than newly diagnosed patients did (966). Peripheral blood alone was examined, since thyroid tissue, which constituted the primary lesion, could not be accessed. Persistent disease showed preferential use of TRBV28, TRBJ1-2 and TRBJ2-5, whereas newly diagnosed disease favored TRBV20-1 and TRBJ2-1.

CDR1 LGHDT and CDR2 YNNKEL are derived from the germline V gene (reference sequence). Trimmed from V: 3 bases; trimmed from J: 8 bases; junction bases lacking a gene match: 14. The CDR3 goes from the cysteine to the phenylalanine over 17 residues. Only the CDR3 region is kept as DNA, spanning 51 bases read in frame from base 1. This sample was also put to use in a study of T cells in Graves' hyperthyroidism and ophthalmopathy. Reported in the second study: A patient counted as having stable Graves' hyperthyroidism if no progression to ophthalmopathy occurred over 18 months of follow-up. Hyperthyroidism patients were newly diagnosed, had a disease duration of under 2 months, and were aged 18 to 65 years. Any patient with an uncontrolled infection, another autoimmune disease, pregnancy or lactation was excluded. Clinical symptoms, serum thyroxine and TRAb, thyroid ultrasound, and orbital computed tomography formed the basis for the diagnoses. The first round of RT-PCR for the TCR CDR3 was performed with the HTBI primer set and the Qiagen OneStep RT-PCR kit. Blood samples also contained most of the expanded thyroid clonotypes (frequency above 0.001), which suggests that blood repertoires may reflect thyroid immune responses. Ophthalmopathy was separated from stable hyperthyroidism by a 13 V-J signature model, with over 85% sensitivity and 81% to 83% specificity obtained in cross-validation and 80%/75% obtained in testing. In validation, the model predicted progression to ophthalmopathy with around 71% sensitivity and 72% to 85% specificity, a median of 6.5 months before onset. To identify TCR V-J signatures that set the groups apart, the researchers used a discovery cohort of about a hundred patients, made up of some 41 with Graves' ophthalmopathy and some 58 with stable Graves' hyperthyroidism. Whether ophthalmopathy could be predicted prospectively was tested in an independent validation cohort made up of some 20 hyperthyroidism patients plus 17 patients who later progressed to ophthalmopathy. For training and testing, the roughly 93 patients in the discovery cohort were randomly divided in a 7:3 ratio. In about 6 Graves' hyperthyroidism patients, the study also compared T-cell repertoires from thyroid tissue with T-cell repertoires from blood. After blood sampling, hyperthyroidism patients were treated with methimazole at a starting dose of 30 mg daily, and ophthalmopathy patients were treated with high-dose intravenous methylprednisolone. Libraries were constructed in a second round of multiplex PCR, after which size selection and purification were performed. Paired-end sequencing of the libraries was performed with 100 bp reads on an Illumina HiSeq2000. SOAPnuke was used to process the raw data, removing reads that contained adapters or uncalled bases, had a mean Phred below 15, or lacked an exact match to the constant primer or identifier. COPE v1.2.5 was used to merge the high-quality paired reads, and each unique nucleotide sequence was defined as a clonotype. MiTCR v1.1 was used to align the clonotypes against IMGT TRBV, TRBD and TRBJ reference segments. The analysis included only V-J combinations with a frequency above 0.0001, which together covered over 98% of the repertoires. A TCS score was defined as the ratio of F50 (clonal expansion) to E x V (chaos), with BLOSUM62-based TCRdist applied between CDR3 peptides within each V-J. Welch's t-statistics and random forest reduced some 510 V-J features to roughly 13, which were used in a naive Bayes classifier (R e1071). No statistical method was used to fix the sample size in advance, and group allocation was not hidden from the investigators. The paper reports TCR Vbeta CDR3 sequencing of 135 peripheral blood samples: 40 to 45 ophthalmopathy, 75 to 80 hyperthyroidism and around 17 progressor patients.

The sequence is built from TRBV3-1 and TRBJ2-4, with 9 bases in between that match TRBD2. The sample consisted of peripheral blood mononuclear cells (PBMCs), taken at new diagnosis, from a patient treated with antithyroid drugs. The receptor comes from a young man with Graves disease. Donor details come from another sample of the same person, matched by shared clones. The encoded CDR3 is CASSQGLAPEGTDIQYF. The nucleotide sequence is given as TGTGCCAGCAGCCAGGGACTAGCACCCGAGGGAACAGACATTCAGTACTTC.